This TCR beta chain was documented in a study of technical replicates of blood from several donors. Clones were sequenced by immunoSEQ multiplex PCR, and TCRdb holds only the in-frame ones, with some missing. The sample shows under 80,000 clones, about 91% of them seen only once. CDR1 is MGHRA, CDR2 YSYEKL, per germline. The germline V and J ends were trimmed by 5 bases and 3 bases, with 8 bases remaining between them. There are 12 residues in the CDR3. The specimen sequenced was T cells isolated from PBMCs. The sequence derives from a human donor in good health. Some clones in this sample may be carry-over from other donors' samples. This chain links TRBV4-1 with TRBJ2-7, with D tentatively TRBD1 (5 bases). The CDR3 DNA is TGCGCCAGCAGCGAGCAGGGCTACGAGCAGTACTTC. This sequence encodes CASSEQGYEQYF.